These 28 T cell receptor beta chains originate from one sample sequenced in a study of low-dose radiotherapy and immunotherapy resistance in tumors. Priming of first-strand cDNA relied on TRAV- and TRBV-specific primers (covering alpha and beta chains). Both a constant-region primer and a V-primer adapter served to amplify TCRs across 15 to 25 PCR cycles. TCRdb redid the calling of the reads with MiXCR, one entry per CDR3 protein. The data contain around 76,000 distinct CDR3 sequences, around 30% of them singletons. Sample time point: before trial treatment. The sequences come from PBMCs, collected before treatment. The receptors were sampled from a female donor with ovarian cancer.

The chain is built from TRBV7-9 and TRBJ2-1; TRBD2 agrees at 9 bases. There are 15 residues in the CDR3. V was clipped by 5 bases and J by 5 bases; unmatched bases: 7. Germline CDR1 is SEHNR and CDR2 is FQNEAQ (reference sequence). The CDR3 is CASSRRLAGNNEQFF. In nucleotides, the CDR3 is TGTGCCAGCAGCAGGAGGCTAGCGGGAAACAATGAGCAGTTCTTC.

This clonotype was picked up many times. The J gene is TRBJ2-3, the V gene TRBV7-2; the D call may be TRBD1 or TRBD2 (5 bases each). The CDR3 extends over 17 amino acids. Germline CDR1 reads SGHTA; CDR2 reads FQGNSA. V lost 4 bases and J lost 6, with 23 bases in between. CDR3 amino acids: CASSSTPGTTTSDTQYF. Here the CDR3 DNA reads TGTGCCAGCAGCTCTACCCCCGGGACGACTACGTCCGATACGCAGTATTTT.

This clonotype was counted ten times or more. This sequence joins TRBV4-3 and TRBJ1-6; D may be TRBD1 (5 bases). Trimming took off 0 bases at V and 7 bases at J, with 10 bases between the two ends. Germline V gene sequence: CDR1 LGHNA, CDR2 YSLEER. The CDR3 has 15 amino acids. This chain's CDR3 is CASSQERGLNSPLHF. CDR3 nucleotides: TGCGCCAGCAGCCAAGAGAGGGGCCTGAATTCACCCCTCCACTTT.

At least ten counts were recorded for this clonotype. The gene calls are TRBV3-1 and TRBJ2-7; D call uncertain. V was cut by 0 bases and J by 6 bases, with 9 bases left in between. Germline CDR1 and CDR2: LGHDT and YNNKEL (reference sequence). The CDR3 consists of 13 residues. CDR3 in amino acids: CASSQDAASEQYF. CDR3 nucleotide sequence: TGTGCCAGCAGCCAAGATGCGGCTAGCGAGCAGTACTTC.

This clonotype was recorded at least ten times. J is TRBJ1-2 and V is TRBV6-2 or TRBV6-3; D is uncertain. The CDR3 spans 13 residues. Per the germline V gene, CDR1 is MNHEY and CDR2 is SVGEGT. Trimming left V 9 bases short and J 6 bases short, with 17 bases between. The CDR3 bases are TGTGCCAGTTCGTCCTCGGGTTTGGATGGCTACACCTTC. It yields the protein CASSSSGLDGYTF.

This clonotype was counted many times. The CDR3 DNA reads TGTGCCAGCAGCCTACGATCGGGACTCTCAGATACGCAGTATTTT. Its protein product is CASSLRSGLSDTQYF. The chain joins TRBV14 to TRBJ2-3, with D perhaps TRBD2 (6 bases). This CDR3 comprises 15 residues. CDR1 SGHDN and CDR2 FVKESK come from the germline V gene. The V gene lost 4 bases and the J gene lost 4 bases, with 15 bases spanning the gap.

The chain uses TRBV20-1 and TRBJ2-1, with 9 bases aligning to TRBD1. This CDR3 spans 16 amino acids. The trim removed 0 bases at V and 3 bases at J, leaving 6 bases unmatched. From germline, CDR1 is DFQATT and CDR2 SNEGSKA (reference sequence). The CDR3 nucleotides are TGCAGTGCTAGAGATTCGACAGGGGGGTACTACAATGAGCAGTTCTTC. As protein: CSARDSTGGYYNEQFF.

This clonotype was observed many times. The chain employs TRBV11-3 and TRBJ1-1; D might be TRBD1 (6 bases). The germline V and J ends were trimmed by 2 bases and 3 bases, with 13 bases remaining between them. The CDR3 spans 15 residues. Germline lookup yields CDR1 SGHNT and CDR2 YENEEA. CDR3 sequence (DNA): TGTGCCAGCAGCTTATCTGGGGGCATGGACACTGAAGCTTTCTTT. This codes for CASSLSGGMDTEAFF.

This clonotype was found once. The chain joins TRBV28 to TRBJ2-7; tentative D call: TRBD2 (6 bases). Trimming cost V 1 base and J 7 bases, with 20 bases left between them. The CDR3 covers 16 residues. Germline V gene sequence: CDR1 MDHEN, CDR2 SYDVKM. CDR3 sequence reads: CASSLYGRTPGGEQYF. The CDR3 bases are TGTGCCAGCAGTTTATATGGGAGGACCCCCGGAGGGGAGCAGTACTTC. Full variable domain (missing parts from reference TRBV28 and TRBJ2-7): DVKVTQSSRYLVKRTGEKVFLECVQDMDHENMFWYRQDPGLGLRLIYFSYDVKMKEKGDIPEGYSVSREKKERFSLILESASTNQTSMYLCASSLYGRTPGGEQYFGPGTRLTVT.

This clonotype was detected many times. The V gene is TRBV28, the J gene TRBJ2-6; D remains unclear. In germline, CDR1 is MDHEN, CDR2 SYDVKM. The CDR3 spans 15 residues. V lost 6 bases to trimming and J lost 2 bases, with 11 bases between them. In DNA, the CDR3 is TGTGCCAGCAGCACGTCTAAGCCTGGGGCCAACGTCCTGACTTTC. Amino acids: CASSTSKPGANVLTF.

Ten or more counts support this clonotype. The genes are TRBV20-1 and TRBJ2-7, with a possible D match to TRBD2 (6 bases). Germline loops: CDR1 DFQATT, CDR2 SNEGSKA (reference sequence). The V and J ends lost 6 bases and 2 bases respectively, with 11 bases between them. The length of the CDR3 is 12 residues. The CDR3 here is CSAHRLAYEQYF. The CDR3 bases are TGCAGTGCACACCGACTAGCCTACGAGCAGTACTTC.

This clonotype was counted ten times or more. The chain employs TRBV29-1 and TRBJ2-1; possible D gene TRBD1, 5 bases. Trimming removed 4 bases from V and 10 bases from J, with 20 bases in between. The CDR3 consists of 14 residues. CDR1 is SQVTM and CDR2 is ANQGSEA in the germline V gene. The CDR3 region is CSVGGAARTAEQFF. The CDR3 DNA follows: TGCAGCGTTGGTGGGGCAGCTCGAACTGCAGAGCAGTTCTTC.

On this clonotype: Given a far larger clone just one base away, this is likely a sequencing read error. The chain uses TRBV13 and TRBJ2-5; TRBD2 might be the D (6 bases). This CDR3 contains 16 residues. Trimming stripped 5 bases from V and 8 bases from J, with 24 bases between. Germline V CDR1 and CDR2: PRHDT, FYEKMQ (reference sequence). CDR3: CASSAGTPPGRDTQYF. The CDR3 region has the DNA TGTGCCAGCAGCGCCGGGACTCCTCCGGGGCGGGATACCCAGTACTTC.

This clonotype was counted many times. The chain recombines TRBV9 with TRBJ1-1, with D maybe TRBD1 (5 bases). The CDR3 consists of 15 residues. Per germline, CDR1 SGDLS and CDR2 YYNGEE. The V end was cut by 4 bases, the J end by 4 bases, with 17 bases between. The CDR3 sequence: CASSTSWGGITEAFF. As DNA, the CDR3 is TGTGCCAGCAGCACTAGCTGGGGGGGGATCACTGAAGCTTTCTTT.

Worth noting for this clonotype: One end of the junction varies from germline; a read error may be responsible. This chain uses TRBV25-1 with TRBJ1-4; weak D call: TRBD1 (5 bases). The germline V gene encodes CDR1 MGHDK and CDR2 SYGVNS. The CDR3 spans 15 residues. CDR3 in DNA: TGTGTCAGCAGTGAATGGGGGTTAACTAATGAAAAACTATTTTTT. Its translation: CVSSEWGLTNEKLFF.

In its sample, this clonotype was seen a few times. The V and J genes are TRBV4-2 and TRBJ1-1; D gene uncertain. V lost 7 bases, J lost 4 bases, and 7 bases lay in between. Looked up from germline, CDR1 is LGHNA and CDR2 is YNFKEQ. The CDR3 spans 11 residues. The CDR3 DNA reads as TGTGCCAGCACGGGTGGCACTGAAGCTTTCTTT. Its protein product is CASTGGTEAFF.

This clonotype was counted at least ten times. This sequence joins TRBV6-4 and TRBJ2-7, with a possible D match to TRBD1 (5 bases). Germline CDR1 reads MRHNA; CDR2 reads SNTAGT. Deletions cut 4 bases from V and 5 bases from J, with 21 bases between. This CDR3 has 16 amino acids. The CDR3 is CASSASTGGLLHEQYF. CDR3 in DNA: TGTGCCAGCAGTGCCTCAACAGGTGGCCTTCTCCACGAGCAGTACTTC.

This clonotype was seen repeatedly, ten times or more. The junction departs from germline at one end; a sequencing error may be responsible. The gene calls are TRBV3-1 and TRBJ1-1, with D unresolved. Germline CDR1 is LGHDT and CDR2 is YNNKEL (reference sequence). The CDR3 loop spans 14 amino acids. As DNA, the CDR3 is TGTGCCAGCAGCGAAGACACTATTACCCGTGAAGCTTTCTTT. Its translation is CASSEDTITREAFF.

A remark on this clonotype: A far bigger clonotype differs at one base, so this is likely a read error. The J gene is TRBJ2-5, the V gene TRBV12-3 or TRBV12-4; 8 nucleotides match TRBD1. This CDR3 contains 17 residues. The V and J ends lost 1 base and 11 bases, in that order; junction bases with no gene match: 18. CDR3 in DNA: TGTGCCAGCAGTTTAGTGTTCGGACAGGGATTTGGCAATGAGCAGTACTTC. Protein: CASSLVFGQGFGNEQYF.

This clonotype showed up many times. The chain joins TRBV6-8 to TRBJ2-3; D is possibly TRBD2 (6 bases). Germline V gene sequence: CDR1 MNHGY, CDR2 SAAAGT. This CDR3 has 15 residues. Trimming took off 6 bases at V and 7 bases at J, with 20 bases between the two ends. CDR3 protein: CASSYPDTGGNTQYF. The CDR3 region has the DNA TGTGCCAGCAGCTACCCTGACACGGGCGGGAATACGCAGTATTTT.

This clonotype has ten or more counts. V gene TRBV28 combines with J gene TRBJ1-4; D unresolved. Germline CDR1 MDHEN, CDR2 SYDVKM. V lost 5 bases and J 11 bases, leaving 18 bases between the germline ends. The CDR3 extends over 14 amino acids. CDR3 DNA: TGTGCCAGCAGTGAACCCCTGTCCGCCCAGAAACTGTTTTTT. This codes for CASSEPLSAQKLFF.

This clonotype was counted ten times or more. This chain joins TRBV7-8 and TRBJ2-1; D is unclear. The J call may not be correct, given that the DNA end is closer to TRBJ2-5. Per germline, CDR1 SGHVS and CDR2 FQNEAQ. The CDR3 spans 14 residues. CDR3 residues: CASSLMTVQETQYF. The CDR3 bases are TGTGCCAGCAGCTTAATGACGGTCCAAGAGACCCAGTACTTC.

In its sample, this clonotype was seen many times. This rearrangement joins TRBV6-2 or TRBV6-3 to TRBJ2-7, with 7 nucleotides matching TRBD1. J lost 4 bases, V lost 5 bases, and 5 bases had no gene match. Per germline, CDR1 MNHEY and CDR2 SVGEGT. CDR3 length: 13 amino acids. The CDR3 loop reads CASSQDRLYEQYF. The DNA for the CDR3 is TGTGCCAGCAGTCAGGACAGGTTATACGAGCAGTACTTC.

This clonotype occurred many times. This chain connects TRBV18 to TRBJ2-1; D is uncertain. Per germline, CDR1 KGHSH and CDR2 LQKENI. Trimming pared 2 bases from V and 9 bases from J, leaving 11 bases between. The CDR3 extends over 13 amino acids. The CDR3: CASSPNSNVEQFF. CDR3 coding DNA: TGTGCCAGCTCACCAAATTCTAACGTTGAGCAGTTCTTC.

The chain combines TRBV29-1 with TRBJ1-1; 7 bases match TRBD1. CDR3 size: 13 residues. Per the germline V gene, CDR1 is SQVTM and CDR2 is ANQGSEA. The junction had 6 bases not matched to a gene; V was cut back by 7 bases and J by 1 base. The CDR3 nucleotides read TGCAGCGGGTCGACAGGGCAGAACACTGAAGCTTTCTTT. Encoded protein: CSGSTGQNTEAFF.

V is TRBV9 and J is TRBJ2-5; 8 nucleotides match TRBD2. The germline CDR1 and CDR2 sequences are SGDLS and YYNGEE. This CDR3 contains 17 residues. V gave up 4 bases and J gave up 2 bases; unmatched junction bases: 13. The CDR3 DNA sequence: TGTGCCAGCAGCCCCCATGGGCGGGAGGCCCGTCAAGAGACCCAGTACTTC. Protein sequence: CASSPHGREARQETQYF.

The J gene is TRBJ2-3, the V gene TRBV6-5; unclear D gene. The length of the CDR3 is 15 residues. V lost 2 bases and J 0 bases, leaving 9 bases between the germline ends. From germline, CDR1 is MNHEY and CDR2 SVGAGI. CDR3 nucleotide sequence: TGTGCCAGCAGTTACCGTGCAGCCAGCACAGATACGCAGTATTTT. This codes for CASSYRAASTDTQYF.

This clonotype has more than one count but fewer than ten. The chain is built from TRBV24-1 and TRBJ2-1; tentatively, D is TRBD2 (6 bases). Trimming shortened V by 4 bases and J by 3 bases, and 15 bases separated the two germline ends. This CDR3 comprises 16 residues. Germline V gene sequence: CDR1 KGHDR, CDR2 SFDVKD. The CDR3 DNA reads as TGTGCCACCAGTGACCCGAGGAGCGGGCTCTACAATGAGCAGTTCTTC. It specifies CATSDPRSGLYNEQFF.